This TCR beta chain was obtained from a study of PD-L1 blockade in urothelial cancer. Background on the study: Males with bladder-origin urothelial cancer made up about 85% of the roughly 29 patients. Blood analysis took place 3 weeks (second dose) and 6 weeks after treatment start. Notes on the study in general: Better survival was forecast by a pretreatment blood TCR clonality below the median.

Time point defined: pretreatment peripheral blood. Locally advanced or metastatic urothelial carcinoma affected the patients. Using immunoSEQ multiplex PCR, the repertoire was profiled, and TCRdb retains in-frame clones only, with some absent. The repertoire holds around 100,000 clones, with 90% as singletons. Germline trimming cut 5 bases from V and 4 bases from J; bases unmatched to any gene: 13. The CDR3 loop spans 17 amino acids. The V gene's germline CDR1 is LNHDA and CDR2 SQIVND (reference sequence). Concerning this clone itself: Its cognate antigen is unknown.

The TCR comes from a man aged 60 to 75 with urothelial cancer. V usage is TRBV19 and J usage is TRBJ2-3; 9 positions agree with TRBD1. The sequencing here drew on PBMCs, taken around atezolizumab (anti-PD-L1) treatment. The CDR3, as DNA: TGTGCCAGTAGTTCCACATCCGGGGACAGGGTGTCAGATACGCAGTATTTT. Amino acids: CASSSTSGDRVSDTQYF.